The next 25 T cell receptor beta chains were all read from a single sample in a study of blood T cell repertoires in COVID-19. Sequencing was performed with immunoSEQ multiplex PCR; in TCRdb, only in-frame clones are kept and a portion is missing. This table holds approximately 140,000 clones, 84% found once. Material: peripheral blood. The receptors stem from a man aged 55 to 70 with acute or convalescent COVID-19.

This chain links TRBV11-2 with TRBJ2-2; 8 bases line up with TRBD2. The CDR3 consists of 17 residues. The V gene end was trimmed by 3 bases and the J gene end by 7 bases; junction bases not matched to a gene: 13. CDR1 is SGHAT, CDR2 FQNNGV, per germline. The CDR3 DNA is TGTGCCAGCAGCTTTAGGCCGGCGGGGGGAAGGAACGGGGAGCTGTTTTTT. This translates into CASSFRPAGGRNGELFF.

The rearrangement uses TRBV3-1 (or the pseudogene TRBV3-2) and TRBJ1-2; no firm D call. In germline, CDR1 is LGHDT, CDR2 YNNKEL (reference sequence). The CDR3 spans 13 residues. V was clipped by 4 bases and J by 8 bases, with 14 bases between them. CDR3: CASSPLGSFGYTF. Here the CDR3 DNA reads TGTGCCAGCAGCCCTCTCGGGTCCTTCGGCTACACCTTC.

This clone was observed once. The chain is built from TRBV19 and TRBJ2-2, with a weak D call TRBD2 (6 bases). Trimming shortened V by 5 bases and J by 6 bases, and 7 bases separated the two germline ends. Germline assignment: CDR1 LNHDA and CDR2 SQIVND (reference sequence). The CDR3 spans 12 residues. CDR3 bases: TGTGCCAGTAGTCCGGGGGCCGGGGAGCTGTTTTTT. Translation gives CASSPGAGELFF. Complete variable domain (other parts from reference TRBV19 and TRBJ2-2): DGGITQSPKYLFRKEGQNVTLSCEQNLNHDAMYWYRQDPGQGLRLIYYSQIVNDFQKGDIAEGYSVSREKKESFPLTVTSAQKNPTAFYLCASSPGAGELFFGEGSRLTVL.

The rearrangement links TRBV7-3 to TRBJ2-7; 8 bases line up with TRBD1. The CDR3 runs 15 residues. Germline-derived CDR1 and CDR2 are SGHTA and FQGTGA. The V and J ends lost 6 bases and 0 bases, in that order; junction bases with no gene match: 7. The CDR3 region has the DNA TGTGCCAGCAGTTTCGGACAGGGCAGCTCCTACGAGCAGTACTTC. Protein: CASSFGQGSSYEQYF.

For the CDR3, the DNA is TGTGCCAGCCACAGGGTGTTTCAAGAGACCCAGTACTTC. Amino acid sequence: CASHRVFQETQYF. The genes are TRBV5-6 and TRBJ2-5; maybe TRBD1 (6 bases). CDR1 and CDR2 (germline): SGHDT, YYEEEE. The CDR3 is made up of 13 amino acids. V lost 7 bases and J 2 bases, leaving 12 bases between the germline ends.

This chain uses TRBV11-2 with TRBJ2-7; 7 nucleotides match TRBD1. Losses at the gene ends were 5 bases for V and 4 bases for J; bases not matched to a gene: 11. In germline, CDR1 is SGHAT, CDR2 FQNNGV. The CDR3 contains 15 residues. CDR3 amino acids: CASSRTGANGYEQYF. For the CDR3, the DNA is TGTGCCAGCAGCCGAACAGGGGCAAACGGGTACGAGCAGTACTTC.

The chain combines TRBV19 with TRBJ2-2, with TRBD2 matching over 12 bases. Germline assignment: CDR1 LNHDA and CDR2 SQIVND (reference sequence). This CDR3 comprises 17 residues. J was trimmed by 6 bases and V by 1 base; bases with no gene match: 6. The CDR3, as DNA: TGTGCCAGTAGTATAGGACCTAGCGGGAGGGCTGCCGGGGAGCTGTTTTTT. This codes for CASSIGPSGRAAGELFF.

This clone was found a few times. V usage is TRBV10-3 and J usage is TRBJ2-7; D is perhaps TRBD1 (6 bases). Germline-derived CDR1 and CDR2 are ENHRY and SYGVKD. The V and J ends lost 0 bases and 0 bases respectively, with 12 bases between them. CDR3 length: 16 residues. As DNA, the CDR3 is TGTGCCATCAGTGAGTCGGCAGGGGCCTACTCCTACGAGCAGTACTTC. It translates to CAISESAGAYSYEQYF.

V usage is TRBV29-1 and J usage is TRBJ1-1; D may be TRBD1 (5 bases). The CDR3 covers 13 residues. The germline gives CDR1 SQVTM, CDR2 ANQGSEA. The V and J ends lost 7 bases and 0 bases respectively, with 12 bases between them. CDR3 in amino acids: CSARTSMNTEAFF. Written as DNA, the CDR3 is TGCAGCGCCCGGACAAGCATGAACACTGAAGCTTTCTTT.

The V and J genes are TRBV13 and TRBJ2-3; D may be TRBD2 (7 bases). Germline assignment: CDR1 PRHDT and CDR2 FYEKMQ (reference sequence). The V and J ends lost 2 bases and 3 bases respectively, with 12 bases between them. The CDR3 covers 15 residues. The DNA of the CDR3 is TGTGCCAGCAGCTTAAGGGGGGGCGTGACAGATACGCAGTATTTT. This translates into CASSLRGGVTDTQYF.

The CDR3, as DNA: TGTGCCAGCAGCACCGGGACAGGCTTCTATGGCTACACCTTC. It translates to CASSTGTGFYGYTF. The chain combines TRBV14 with TRBJ1-2; 8 positions agree with TRBD1. Germline lookup yields CDR1 SGHDN and CDR2 FVKESK. Trimming removed 5 bases from V and 4 bases from J; junction bases left unmatched: 6. The CDR3 is 14 residues long. Complete variable domain (other parts from reference TRBV14 and TRBJ1-2): EAGVTQFPSHSVIEKGQTVTLRCDPISGHDNLYWYRRVMGKEIKFLLHFVKESKQDESGMPNNRFLAERTGGTYSTLKVQPAELEDSGVYFCASSTGTGFYGYTFGSGTRLTVV.

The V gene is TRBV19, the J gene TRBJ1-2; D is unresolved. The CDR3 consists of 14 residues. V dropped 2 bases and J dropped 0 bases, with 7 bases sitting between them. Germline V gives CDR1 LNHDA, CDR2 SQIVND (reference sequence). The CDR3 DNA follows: TGTGCCAGTAGTATAAACGGAGCTAACTATGGCTACACCTTC. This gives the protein CASSINGANYGYTF. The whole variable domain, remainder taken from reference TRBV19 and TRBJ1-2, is DGGITQSPKYLFRKEGQNVTLSCEQNLNHDAMYWYRQDPGQGLRLIYYSQIVNDFQKGDIAEGYSVSREKKESFPLTVTSAQKNPTAFYLCASSINGANYGYTFGSGTRLTVV.

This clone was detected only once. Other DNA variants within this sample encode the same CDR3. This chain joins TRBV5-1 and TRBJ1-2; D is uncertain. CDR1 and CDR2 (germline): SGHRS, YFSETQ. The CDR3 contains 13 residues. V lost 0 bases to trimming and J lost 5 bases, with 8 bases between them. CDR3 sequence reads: CASSLASGYGYTF. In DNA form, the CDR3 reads TGCGCCAGCAGCTTGGCTTCAGGATATGGCTACACCTTC.

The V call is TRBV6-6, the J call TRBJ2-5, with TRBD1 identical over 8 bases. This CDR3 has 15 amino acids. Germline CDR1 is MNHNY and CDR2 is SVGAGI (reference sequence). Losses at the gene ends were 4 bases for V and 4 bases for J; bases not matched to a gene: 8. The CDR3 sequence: CASSSGQGVTETQYF. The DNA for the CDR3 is TGTGCCAGCAGTTCCGGACAGGGCGTGACAGAGACCCAGTACTTC.

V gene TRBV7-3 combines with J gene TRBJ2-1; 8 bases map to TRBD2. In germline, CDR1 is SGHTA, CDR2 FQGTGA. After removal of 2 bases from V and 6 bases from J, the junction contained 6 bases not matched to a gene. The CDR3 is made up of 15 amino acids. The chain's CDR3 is CASSLFDSGTNEQFF. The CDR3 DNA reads TGTGCCAGCAGCTTATTTGATAGCGGGACCAATGAGCAGTTCTTC.

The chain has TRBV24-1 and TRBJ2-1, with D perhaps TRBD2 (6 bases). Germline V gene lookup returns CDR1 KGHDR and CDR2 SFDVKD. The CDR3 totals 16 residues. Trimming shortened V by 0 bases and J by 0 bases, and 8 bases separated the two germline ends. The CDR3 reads CATSDLHGSSYNEQFF. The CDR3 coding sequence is TGTGCCACCAGTGATTTGCACGGGAGCTCCTACAATGAGCAGTTCTTC.

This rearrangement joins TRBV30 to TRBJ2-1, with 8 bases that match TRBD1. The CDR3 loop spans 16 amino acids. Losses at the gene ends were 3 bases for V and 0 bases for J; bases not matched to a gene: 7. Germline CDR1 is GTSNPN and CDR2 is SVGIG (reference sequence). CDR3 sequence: CAWSRQGAPSYNEQFF. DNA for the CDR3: TGTGCCTGGAGCCGGCAGGGGGCCCCCTCCTACAATGAGCAGTTCTTC.

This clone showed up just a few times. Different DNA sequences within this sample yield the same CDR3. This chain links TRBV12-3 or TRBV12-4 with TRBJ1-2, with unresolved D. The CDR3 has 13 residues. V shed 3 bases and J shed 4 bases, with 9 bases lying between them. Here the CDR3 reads CASSLGGPYGYTF. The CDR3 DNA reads TGTGCCAGCAGTTTGGGAGGGCCCTATGGCTACACCTTC.

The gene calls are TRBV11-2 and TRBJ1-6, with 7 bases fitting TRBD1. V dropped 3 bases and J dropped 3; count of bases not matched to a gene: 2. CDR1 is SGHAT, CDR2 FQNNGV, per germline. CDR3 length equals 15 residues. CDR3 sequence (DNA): TGTGCCAGCAGCTTCCAGGGGGGCTATAATTCACCCCTCCACTTT. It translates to CASSFQGGYNSPLHF.

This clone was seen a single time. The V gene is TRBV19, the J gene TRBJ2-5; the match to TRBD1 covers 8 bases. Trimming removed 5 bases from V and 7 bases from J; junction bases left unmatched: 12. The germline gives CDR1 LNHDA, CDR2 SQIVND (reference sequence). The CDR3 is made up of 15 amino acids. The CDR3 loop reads CASSSGQGGWWTQYF. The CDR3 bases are TGTGCCAGTAGTTCCGGACAGGGAGGATGGTGGACCCAGTACTTC.

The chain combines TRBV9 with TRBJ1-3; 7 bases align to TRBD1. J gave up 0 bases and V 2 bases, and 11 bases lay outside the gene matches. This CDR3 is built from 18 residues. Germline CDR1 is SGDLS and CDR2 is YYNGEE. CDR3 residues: CASSVFSGTDLSGNTIYF. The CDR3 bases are TGTGCCAGCAGCGTGTTCTCCGGGACAGACCTCTCTGGAAACACCATATATTTT.

The CDR3 here is CASSPTSGAYNEQFF. The CDR3 bases are TGCGCCAGCAGCCCTACTAGCGGGGCTTACAATGAGCAGTTCTTC. This chain joins TRBV5-1 and TRBJ2-1; 10 nucleotides align to TRBD2. CDR3 length: 15 residues. V shed 4 bases and J 4 bases; nucleotides not matched to a gene: 5. Germline V gene sequence: CDR1 SGHRS, CDR2 YFSETQ. Together with reference TRBV5-1 and TRBJ2-1, the CDR3 gives the full variable domain: KAGVTQTPRYLIKTRGQQVTLSCSPISGHRSVSWYQQTPGQGLQFLFEYFSETQRNKGNFPGRFSGRQFSNSRSEMNVSTLELGDSALYLCASSPTSGAYNEQFFGPGTRLTVL.

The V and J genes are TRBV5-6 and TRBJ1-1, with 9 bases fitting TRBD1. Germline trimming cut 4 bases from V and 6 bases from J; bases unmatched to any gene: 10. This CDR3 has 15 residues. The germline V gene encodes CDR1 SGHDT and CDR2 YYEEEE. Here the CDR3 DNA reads TGTGCCAGCAGCATCCGGGACAGGGTGTTATCTGAAGCTTTCTTT. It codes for CASSIRDRVLSEAFF.

The CDR3 reads CASSLSGSVVDEQFF. CDR3 sequence (DNA): TGTGCCAGTAGCCTTAGCGGGAGTGTAGTTGATGAGCAGTTCTTC. The genes are TRBV19 and TRBJ2-1, with 9 bases lining up with TRBD2. V lost 6 bases, J lost 8 bases, and 11 bases stayed unmatched. Germline CDR1 LNHDA, CDR2 SQIVND (reference sequence). The CDR3 is 15 amino acids.

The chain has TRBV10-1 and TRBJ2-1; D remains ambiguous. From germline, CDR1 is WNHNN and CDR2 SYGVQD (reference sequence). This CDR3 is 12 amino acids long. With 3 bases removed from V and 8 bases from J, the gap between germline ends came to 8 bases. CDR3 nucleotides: TGCGCCAGCAGTGACCCGGGTGATGAGCAGTTCTTC. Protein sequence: CASSDPGDEQFF.